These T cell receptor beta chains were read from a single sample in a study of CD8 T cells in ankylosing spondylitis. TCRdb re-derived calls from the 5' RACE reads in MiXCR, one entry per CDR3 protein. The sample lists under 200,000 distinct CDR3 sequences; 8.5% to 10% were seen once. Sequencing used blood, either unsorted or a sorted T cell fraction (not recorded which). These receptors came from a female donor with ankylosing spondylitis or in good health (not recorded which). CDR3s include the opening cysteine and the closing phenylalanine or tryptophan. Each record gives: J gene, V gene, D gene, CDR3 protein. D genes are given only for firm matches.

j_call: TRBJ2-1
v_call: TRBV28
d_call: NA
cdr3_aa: CASSLWRGEDGNEQFF

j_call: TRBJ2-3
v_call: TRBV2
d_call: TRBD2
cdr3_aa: CASVSGRAGDPGTDTQYF

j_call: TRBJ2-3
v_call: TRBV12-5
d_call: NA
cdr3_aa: CASGLGRLADTDTQYF

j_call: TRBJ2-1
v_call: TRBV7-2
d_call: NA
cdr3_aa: CASSSPGDHNEQFF

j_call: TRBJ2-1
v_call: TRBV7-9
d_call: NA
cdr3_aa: CASRRDSSSYNEQFF

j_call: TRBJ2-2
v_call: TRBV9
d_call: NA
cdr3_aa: CASSPPRAGLGGELFF

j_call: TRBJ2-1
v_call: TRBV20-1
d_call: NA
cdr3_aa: CSASSSATSYNEQFF

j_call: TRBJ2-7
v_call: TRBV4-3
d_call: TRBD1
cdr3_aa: CASSQDPGQGSDEQYF

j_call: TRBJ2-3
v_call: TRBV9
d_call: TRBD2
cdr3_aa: CASSVDLAGDTDTQYF

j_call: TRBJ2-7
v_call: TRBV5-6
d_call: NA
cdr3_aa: CASSYGTGPSYEQYF

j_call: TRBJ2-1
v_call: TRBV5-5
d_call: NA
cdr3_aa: CASSRSLARDEQFF

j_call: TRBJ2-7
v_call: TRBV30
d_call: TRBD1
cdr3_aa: CAWKGPIQGVYEQYF

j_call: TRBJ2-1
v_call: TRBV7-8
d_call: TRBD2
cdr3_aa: CASSTPTSGRGEQFF

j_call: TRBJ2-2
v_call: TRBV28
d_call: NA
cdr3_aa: CASSQHGASNTGELFF

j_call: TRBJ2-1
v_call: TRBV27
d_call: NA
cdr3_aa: CASSLAGTNNEQFF

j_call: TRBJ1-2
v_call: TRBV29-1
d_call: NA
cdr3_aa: CSVDLEEGYTF

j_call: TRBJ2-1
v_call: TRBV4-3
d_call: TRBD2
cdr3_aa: CASSLATSGGDEQFF

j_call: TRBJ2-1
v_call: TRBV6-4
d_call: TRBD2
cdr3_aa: CASSDGASGNNEQFF

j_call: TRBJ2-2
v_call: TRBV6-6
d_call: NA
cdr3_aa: CASSFEGGELFF

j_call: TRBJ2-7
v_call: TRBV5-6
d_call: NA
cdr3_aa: CASSLVPDSYEQYF

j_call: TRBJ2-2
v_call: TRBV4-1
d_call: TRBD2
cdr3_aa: CASSQYWEGRTGELFF

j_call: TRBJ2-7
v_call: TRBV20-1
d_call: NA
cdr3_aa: CSARGPESFYEQYF

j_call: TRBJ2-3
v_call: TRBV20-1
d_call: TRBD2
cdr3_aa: CSAAGLATSRGTDTQYF

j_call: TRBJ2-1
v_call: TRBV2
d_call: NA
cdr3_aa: CASSDVRGNNEQFF

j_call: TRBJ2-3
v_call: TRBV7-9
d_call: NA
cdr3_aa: CASHPSGTDTQYF

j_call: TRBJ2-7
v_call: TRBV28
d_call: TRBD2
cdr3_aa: CASSFSTSGSHEQYF

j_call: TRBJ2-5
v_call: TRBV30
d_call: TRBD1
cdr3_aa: CASSVTGGEETQYF

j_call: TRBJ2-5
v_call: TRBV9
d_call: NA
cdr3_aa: CASSVGEGEETQYF

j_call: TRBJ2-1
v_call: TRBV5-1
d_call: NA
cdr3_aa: CASSLATGSSYNEQFF

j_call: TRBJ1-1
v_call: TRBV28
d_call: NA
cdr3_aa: CASRHRGGTEAFF

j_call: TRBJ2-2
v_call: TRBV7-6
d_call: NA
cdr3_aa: CASSYLAKNTGELFF

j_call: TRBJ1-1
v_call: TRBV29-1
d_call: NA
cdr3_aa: CSVQGRTEAFF

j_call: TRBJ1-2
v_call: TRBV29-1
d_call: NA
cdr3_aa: CSVEGHEGRWGYTF

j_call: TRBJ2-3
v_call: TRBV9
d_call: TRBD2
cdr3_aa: CASSPSGRSTDTQYF

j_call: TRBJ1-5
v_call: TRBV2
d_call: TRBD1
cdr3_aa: CASRDPGQGAIQPQHF

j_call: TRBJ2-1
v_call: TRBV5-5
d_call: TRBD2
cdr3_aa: CASSFNLAGYNEQFF

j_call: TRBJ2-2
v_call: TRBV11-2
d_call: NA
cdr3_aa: CASSVGTFGELFF

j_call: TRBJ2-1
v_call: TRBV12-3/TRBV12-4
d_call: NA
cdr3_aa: CASSFENEQFF

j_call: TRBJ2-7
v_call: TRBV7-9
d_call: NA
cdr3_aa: CASSSDRWEQYF

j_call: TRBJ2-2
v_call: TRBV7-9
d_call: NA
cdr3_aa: CASGGRTGELFF

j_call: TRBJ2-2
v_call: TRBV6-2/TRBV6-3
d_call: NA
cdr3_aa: CASSYSFSGANTGELFF

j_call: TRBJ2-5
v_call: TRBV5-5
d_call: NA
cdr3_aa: CASSPGDMETQYF

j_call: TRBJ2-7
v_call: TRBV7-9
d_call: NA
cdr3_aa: CASSLFTVYEQYF

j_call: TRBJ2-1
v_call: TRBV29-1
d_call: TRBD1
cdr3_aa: CSSEGGPLQFF

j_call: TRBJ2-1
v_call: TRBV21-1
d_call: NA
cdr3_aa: CASRREGGPGNEQFF